This T cell receptor beta chain was captured by sequencing in a study of blood T cell repertoires in COVID-19. The overall study: Sources were T cells, B-cell-depleted T cells, or PBMCs; the material itself was cDNA or gDNA.

Using immunoSEQ multiplex PCR, the repertoire was profiled, and TCRdb retains in-frame clones only, with some absent. The sample holds around 29,000 clones, 70% to 90% seen once. V lost 0 bases and J lost 4, with 15 bases in between. This CDR3 comprises 16 residues. Germline V gene lookup returns CDR1 MNHEY and CDR2 SVGAGI. V is TRBV6-5 and J is TRBJ1-1, with D possibly being TRBD1 (5 bases). Source material: peripheral blood. The clonotype originates from a human donor in a cohort sampled during active COVID-19. The CDR3 sequence is CASSYSTAYLITEAFF. The CDR3 bases are TGTGCCAGCAGTTACTCGACAGCCTACCTGATCACTGAAGCTTTCTTT.